This TCR beta chain was found in a study of blood T cell repertoires in COVID-19. Study information: The analysed material was cDNA or gDNA that came from T cells, B-cell-depleted T cells, or PBMCs.

The germline CDR1 and CDR2 sequences are SGHAT and FQNNGV. The germline V and J ends were trimmed by 1 base and 7 bases, with 16 bases remaining between them. This CDR3 spans 15 amino acids. Residents of over 20 US areas, aged about 18 to 89 years, made up the participants. Libraries were prepared by immunoSEQ multiplex PCR; TCRdb keeps only in-frame clonotypes and omits some of them. The repertoire holds some 220,000 clones, around 91% seen once, with about 3.5% in the top ten. What was sequenced was PBMCs or T cells enriched from blood (not recorded which). The chain carries TRBV11-2 and TRBJ1-2; tentatively, D is TRBD1 (5 bases). The receptor was derived from a woman between 18 and 30 years old in a cohort exposed to, infected with or recovered from COVID-19 (not recorded which). CDR3: CASSLAGLQRGGYTF. CDR3 DNA: TGTGCCAGCAGCTTAGCGGGACTCCAGAGGGGTGGCTACACCTTC. Together with reference TRBV11-2 and TRBJ1-2, the CDR3 gives the full variable domain: EAGVAQSPRYKIIEKRQSVAFWCNPISGHATLYWYQQILGQGPKLLIQFQNNGVVDDSQLPKDRFSAERLKGVDSTLKIQPAKLEDSAVYLCASSLAGLQRGGYTFGSGTRLTVV.